This T cell receptor (beta chain) is from a study of OX40 agonist ivuxolimab in advanced cancers. This CDR3 is built from 14 residues. Germline V gives CDR1 SGHRS, CDR2 YFSETQ. The V gene lost 5 bases and the J gene lost 3 bases, with 9 bases spanning the gap. Assay: immunoSEQ multiplex PCR; the TCRdb copy retains only in-frame clones and omits some. The sample holds 70,000 or so clones, about 85% seen once. V usage is TRBV5-1 and J usage is TRBJ1-6, with no clear D. This specimen was CD4+ or CD8+ T cells sorted from blood, taken in a trial of the OX40 agonist ivuxolimab. The receptor's source is an adult with an advanced solid tumor such as melanoma, head and neck, liver or kidney cancer. CDR3: CASSRADYNSPLHF. The CDR3 DNA sequence: TGCGCCAGCAGTCGGGCAGACTATAATTCACCCCTCCACTTT.